This T cell receptor (beta chain) came from a study of a mutant IDH1 vaccine in newly diagnosed glioma. Repertoires were generated with immunoSEQ multiplex PCR, while TCRdb's copy carries only in-frame clones and drops some. The sample records about 83,000 clones, roughly 90% being singletons. This CDR3 is 12 amino acids long. In germline, CDR1 is MNHEY, CDR2 SVGAGI. V was trimmed by 8 bases and J by 5 bases, leaving 12 bases between them. On this clone itself: What it recognizes is unknown.

Time point in this sample: week 5, during vaccination. One vaccine dose held 300 ug of mutant IDH1 20-mer peptide and came with topical imiquimod. The sequenced sample was PBMCs, obtained from a glioma patient whose treatment included an IDH1 peptide vaccine. J is TRBJ1-2 and V is TRBV6-5; D uncertain. The receptor comes from a woman in her forties or fifties with glioma. The CDR3: CASAAGSYGYTF. In DNA form, the CDR3 reads TGTGCCAGCGCGGCGGGGAGTTATGGCTACACCTTC.